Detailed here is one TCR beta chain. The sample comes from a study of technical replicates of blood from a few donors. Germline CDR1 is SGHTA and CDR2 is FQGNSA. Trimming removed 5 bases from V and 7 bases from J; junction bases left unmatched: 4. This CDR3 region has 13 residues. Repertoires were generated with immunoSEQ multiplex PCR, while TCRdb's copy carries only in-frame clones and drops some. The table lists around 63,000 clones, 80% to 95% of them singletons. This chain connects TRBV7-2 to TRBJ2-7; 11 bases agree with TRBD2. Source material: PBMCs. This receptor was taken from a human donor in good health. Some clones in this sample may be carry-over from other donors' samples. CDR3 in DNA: TGTGCCAGCAGCCCCTCTAGCGGGGGGGAGCAGTACTTC. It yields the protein CASSPSSGGEQYF.